The 21 T cell receptor beta chains presented below share a single source sample, sequenced in a study of beta chain features in type 1 diabetes. The antigens these receptors bind are not known. Sequencing targeted expressed TCRB transcripts, as all isolated RNA had been reverse transcribed. The assay was immunoSEQ multiplex PCR, and TCRdb's table has in-frame clones only and misses some. The table includes 150,000 or so clones, 7.5% to 9.5% detected once. Whole-study results and caveats: TCRB CDR3s from Type 1 diabetes patients were moderately but significantly shorter in all four CD4+ subsets.

Sequenced: central memory CD4+ T cells from blood. All receptors come from a woman aged 18-35 years with type 1 diabetes.

The chain links TRBV7-9 to TRBJ1-6; D is undetermined. The CDR3 sequence is 14 residues long. Germline-derived CDR1 and CDR2 are SEHNR and FQNEAQ (reference sequence). The germline V and J ends were trimmed by 5 bases and 9 bases, with 14 bases remaining between them. CDR3 DNA: TGTGCCAGCAGCCCACTGTCGGTTCGTTCACCCCTCCACTTT. It yields the protein CASSPLSVRSPLHF.

This clone showed up just a few times. The J gene is TRBJ1-6, the V gene TRBV7-2; 9 positions agree with TRBD1. The length of the CDR3 is 14 residues. Germline trimming cut 8 bases from V and 9 bases from J; bases unmatched to any gene: 8. Germline V lookup: CDR1 SGHTA, CDR2 FQGNSA. DNA for the CDR3: TGTGCCAGCCACTCCGGGACAGGGCTTTCACCCCTCCACTTT. Translation: CASHSGTGLSPLHF.

V gene TRBV7-2 combines with J gene TRBJ2-1, with D hard to call. From germline, CDR1 is SGHTA and CDR2 FQGNSA. The CDR3 runs to 13 residues. V dropped 0 bases and J dropped 4 bases, with 4 bases sitting between them. The CDR3 region is CASSLAEYNEQFF. Here the CDR3 DNA reads TGTGCCAGCAGCTTAGCAGAGTACAATGAGCAGTTCTTC.

The chain uses TRBV7-9 and TRBJ2-5; 11 nucleotides line up with TRBD2. The length of the CDR3 is 15 residues. Germline CDR1 reads SEHNR; CDR2 reads FQNEAQ (reference sequence). V gave up 5 bases and J gave up 0 bases; unmatched junction bases: 2. The CDR3 loop is CASSEGLADQETQYF. In DNA, the CDR3 is TGTGCCAGCAGCGAGGGACTAGCGGACCAAGAGACCCAGTACTTC.

This clone was seen only a few times. This chain links TRBV29-1 with TRBJ1-1; no clear D gene. Trimming took off 4 bases at V and 6 bases at J, with 15 bases between the two ends. Germline loops: CDR1 SQVTM, CDR2 ANQGSEA. The CDR3 totals 13 residues. The CDR3 DNA sequence: TGCAGCGTTGCGGCGGGTGGAAAAGCTGAAGCTTTCTTT. Protein sequence: CSVAAGGKAEAFF.

This clone was found a few times. In DNA, the CDR3 is TGTGCCAGCAGCCGGGGGAGGGCTTGGGAGCAGTACTTC. Residues: CASSRGRAWEQYF. The chain links TRBV27 to TRBJ2-7; the match to TRBD2 covers 7 bases. J lost 7 bases, V lost 6 bases, and 9 bases had no gene match. CDR3 length equals 13 residues. CDR1 is MNHEY, CDR2 SMNVEV, per germline (reference sequence).

The rearrangement links TRBV7-2 to TRBJ2-7; TRBD2 aligns across 9 bases. Germline loops: CDR1 SGHTA, CDR2 FQGNSA. This CDR3 is 13 amino acids long. V gave up 3 bases and J gave up 7 bases; unmatched junction bases: 4. The DNA for the CDR3 is TGTGCCAGCAGCTTGGAGAGCGGGAGGGAGCAGTACTTC. This gives the protein CASSLESGREQYF.

V is TRBV7-2 and J is TRBJ1-5; TRBD1 matches 8 bases. This CDR3 comprises 15 residues. The germline V gene encodes CDR1 SGHTA and CDR2 FQGNSA. V was clipped by 6 bases and J by 6 bases; unmatched bases: 10. Here the CDR3 reads CASSQQGAKSQPQHF. The CDR3 DNA reads TGTGCCAGCAGTCAGCAGGGGGCGAAAAGTCAGCCCCAGCATTTT.

This CDR3 is CASSPRRSDTQYF. CDR3 bases: TGTGCCAGCAGCCCGAGGAGATCAGATACGCAGTATTTT. V gene TRBV5-6 combines with J gene TRBJ2-3; no clear D gene. CDR3 length equals 13 residues. Germline V gene data show CDR1 as SGHDT and CDR2 as YYEEEE. V was cut by 4 bases and J by 4 bases, with 10 bases left in between.

The table lists this clone with a few counts. The V gene is TRBV5-4, the J gene TRBJ1-2, with 8 bases identical to TRBD1. Looked up from germline, CDR1 is SGHNT and CDR2 is YYREEE (reference sequence). Trimming took 4 bases from V and 8 from J; bases not matched to a gene: 4. There are 12 residues in the CDR3. CDR3 coding DNA: TGTGCCAGCAGCCCGACAGGGGAGGGCTACACCTTC. Translating it yields CASSPTGEGYTF.

The sample holds a few counts of this clone. The genes are TRBV4-3 and TRBJ1-4; 10 bases are a match to TRBD1. CDR1 and CDR2 from the germline V gene are LGHNA and YSLEER. The length of the CDR3 is 15 residues. V lost 1 base and J lost 6; bases outside the gene matches: 2. This chain's CDR3 is CASSQAGTGDEKLFF. CDR3 sequence (DNA): TGCGCCAGCAGCCAAGCCGGGACAGGGGATGAAAAACTGTTTTTT.

The gene calls are TRBV29-1 and TRBJ1-4, with 9 bases fitting TRBD1. The CDR3 spans 15 residues. Losses at the gene ends were 5 bases for V and 4 bases for J; bases not matched to a gene: 8. The germline V gene has CDR1 SQVTM and CDR2 ANQGSEA. CDR3 nucleotides: TGCAGCGTTCTACCCACAGGGGGCCTTAATGAAAAACTGTTTTTT. Amino acid sequence: CSVLPTGGLNEKLFF.

V and J are TRBV28 and TRBJ1-1; D is unclear. Per the germline V gene, CDR1 is MDHEN and CDR2 is SYDVKM. Trimming took off 3 bases at V and 4 bases at J, with 3 bases between the two ends. This CDR3 spans 11 amino acids. CDR3 loop: CASSLSTEAFF. The CDR3 bases are TGTGCCAGCAGTTTGAGCACTGAAGCTTTCTTT.

Ten or more counts support this clone. The chain joins TRBV5-1 to TRBJ2-5, with TRBD2 identical over 7 bases. Germline V gene data show CDR1 as SGHRS and CDR2 as YFSETQ. The J segment lost 0 bases and the V segment lost 3 bases, leaving 8 bases of the junction unmatched. The CDR3 sequence is 16 residues long. The CDR3 DNA reads as TGCGCCAGCAGCTGGGGACTAACCAGCGACCAAGAGACCCAGTACTTC. Protein: CASSWGLTSDQETQYF. Drawing the rest from reference TRBV5-1 and TRBJ2-5, the complete variable domain is KAGVTQTPRYLIKTRGQQVTLSCSPISGHRSVSWYQQTPGQGLQFLFEYFSETQRNKGNFPGRFSGRQFSNSRSEMNVSTLELGDSALYLCASSWGLTSDQETQYFGPGTRLLVL.

The chain couples TRBV4-1 to TRBJ2-5; 11 bases line up with TRBD2. V lost 4 bases and J lost 1; bases outside the gene matches: 8. CDR3 size: 17 residues. Germline assignment: CDR1 MGHRA and CDR2 YSYEKL. This chain's CDR3 is CASSRQTSGKSQETQYF. The CDR3 coding sequence is TGCGCCAGCAGCCGCCAGACTAGCGGGAAATCCCAAGAGACCCAGTACTTC.

On this clone: Within the sample, other DNA sequences also encode this same CDR3. V gene TRBV18 combines with J gene TRBJ2-1; D perhaps matches TRBD2 (5 bases). The CDR3 is 16 amino acids. The germline V gene has CDR1 KGHSH and CDR2 LQKENI. V lost 6 bases to trimming and J lost 0 bases, with 15 bases between them. The CDR3 DNA is TGTGCCAGCTCTCCCCCCAGCGGAAGCTCCTACAATGAGCAGTTCTTC. It is translated as CASSPPSGSSYNEQFF.

The V call is TRBV29-1, the J call TRBJ2-1; TRBD1 matches 8 bases. With 6 bases clipped from V and 1 base from J, the junction kept 5 bases outside the gene matches. This CDR3 comprises 14 residues. In germline, CDR1 is SQVTM, CDR2 ANQGSEA. In DNA form, the CDR3 reads TGCAGCGTGCTCCGGGACAGGTCCTACAATGAGCAGTTCTTC. This gives the protein CSVLRDRSYNEQFF.

The chain uses TRBV5-4 and TRBJ2-3; D uncertain. Trimming took 0 bases from V and 6 from J, leaving 11 bases between them. Germline lookup yields CDR1 SGHNT and CDR2 YYREEE (reference sequence). The CDR3 extends over 14 amino acids. This chain's CDR3 is CASSLAGERDTQYF. As DNA, the CDR3 is TGTGCCAGCAGCTTGGCCGGAGAGAGGGATACGCAGTATTTT. Complete variable domain (other parts from reference TRBV5-4 and TRBJ2-3): ETGVTQSPTHLIKTRGQQVTLRCSSQSGHNTVSWYQQALGQGPQFIFQYYREEENGRGNFPPRFSGLQFPNYSSELNVNALELDDSALYLCASSLAGERDTQYFGPGTRLTVL.

This clone was observed a few times. The chain couples TRBV11-3 to TRBJ2-1; maybe TRBD1 (6 bases). Germline loops: CDR1 SGHNT, CDR2 YENEEA. V lost 4 bases and J lost 6, with 13 bases in between. The CDR3 extends over 14 amino acids. CDR3 in amino acids: CASSSVGQINEQFF. The CDR3 nucleotides read TGTGCCAGCAGCTCCGTCGGACAGATCAATGAGCAGTTCTTC. Based on the CDR3 plus reference TRBV11-3 and TRBJ2-1, the full variable domain is EAGVVQSPRYKIIEKKQPVAFWCNPISGHNTLYWYLQNLGQGPELLIRYENEEAVDDSQLPKDRFSAERLKGVDSTLKIQPAELGDSAVYLCASSSVGQINEQFFGPGTRLTVL.

This clone was picked up a small number of times. V is TRBV18 and J is TRBJ2-7; TRBD2 is a possible D gene (6 bases). Trimming pared 5 bases from V and 5 bases from J, leaving 16 bases between. This CDR3 has 14 amino acids. In germline, CDR1 is KGHSH, CDR2 LQKENI. The CDR3 sequence: CASSSPGLENEQYF. CDR3 nucleotides: TGTGCCAGCTCATCGCCGGGACTCGAGAACGAGCAGTACTTC. Supplemented by reference TRBV18 and TRBJ2-7, the full variable domain reads NAGVMQNPRHLVRRRGQEARLRCSPMKGHSHVYWYRQLPEEGLKFMVYLQKENIIDESGMPKERFSAEFPKEGPSILRIQQVVRGDSAAYFCASSSPGLENEQYFGPGTRLTVT.

V gene TRBV5-4 combines with J gene TRBJ1-1, with TRBD1 as a possible D gene (6 bases). Germline lookup yields CDR1 SGHNT and CDR2 YYREEE (reference sequence). This CDR3 has 14 amino acids. The V end was cut by 3 bases, the J end by 1 base, with 10 bases between. CDR3 coding DNA: TGTGCCAGCAGCTACTTCAGGGGGAACACTGAAGCTTTCTTT. It specifies CASSYFRGNTEAFF.